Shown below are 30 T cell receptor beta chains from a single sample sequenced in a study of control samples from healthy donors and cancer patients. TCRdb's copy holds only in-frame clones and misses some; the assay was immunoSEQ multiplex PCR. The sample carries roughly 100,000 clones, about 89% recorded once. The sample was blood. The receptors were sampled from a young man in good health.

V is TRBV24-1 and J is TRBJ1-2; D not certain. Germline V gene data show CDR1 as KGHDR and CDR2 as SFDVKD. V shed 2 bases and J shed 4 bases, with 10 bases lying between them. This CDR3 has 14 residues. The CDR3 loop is CATSDSRAGYGYTF. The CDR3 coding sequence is TGTGCCACCAGTGATTCTCGGGCAGGCTATGGCTACACCTTC.

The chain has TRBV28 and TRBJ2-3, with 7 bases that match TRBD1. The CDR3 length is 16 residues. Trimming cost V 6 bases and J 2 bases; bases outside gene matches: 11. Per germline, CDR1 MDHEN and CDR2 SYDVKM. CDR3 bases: TGTGCCAGCAGCTCAGAAGACAGGGACCCCACAGATACGCAGTATTTT. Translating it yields CASSSEDRDPTDTQYF.

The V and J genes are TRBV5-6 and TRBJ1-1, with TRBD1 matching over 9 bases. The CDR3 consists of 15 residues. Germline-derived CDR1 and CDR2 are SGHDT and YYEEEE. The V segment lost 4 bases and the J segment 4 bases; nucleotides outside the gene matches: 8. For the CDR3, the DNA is TGTGCCAGCAGCAACCTACAGGGGGCTGTCACTGAAGCTTTCTTT. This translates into CASSNLQGAVTEAFF. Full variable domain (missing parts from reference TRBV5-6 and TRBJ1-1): DAGVTQSPTHLIKTRGQQVTLRCSPKSGHDTVSWYQQALGQGPQFIFQYYEEEERQRGNFPDRFSGHQFPNYSSELNVNALLLGDSALYLCASSNLQGAVTEAFFGQGTRLTVV.

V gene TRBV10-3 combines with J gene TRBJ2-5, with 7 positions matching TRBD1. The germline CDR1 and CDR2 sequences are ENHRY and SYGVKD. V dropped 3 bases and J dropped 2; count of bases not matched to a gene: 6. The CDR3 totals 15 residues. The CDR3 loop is CAISEEGAKQETQYF. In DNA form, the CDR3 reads TGTGCCATCAGTGAAGAGGGGGCGAAACAAGAGACCCAGTACTTC.

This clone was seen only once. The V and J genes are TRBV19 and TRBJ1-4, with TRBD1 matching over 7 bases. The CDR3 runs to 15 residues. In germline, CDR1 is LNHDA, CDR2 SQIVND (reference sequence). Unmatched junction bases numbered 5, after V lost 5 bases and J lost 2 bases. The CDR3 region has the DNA TGTGCCAGTAGTGACAGGGTTTGGACTAATGAAAAACTGTTTTTT. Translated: CASSDRVWTNEKLFF.

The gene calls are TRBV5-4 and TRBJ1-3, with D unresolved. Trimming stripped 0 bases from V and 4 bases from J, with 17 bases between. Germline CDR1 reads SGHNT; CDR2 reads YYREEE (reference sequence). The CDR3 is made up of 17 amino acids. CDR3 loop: CASSLGFGRTLGNTIYF. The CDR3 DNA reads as TGTGCCAGCAGCTTGGGGTTCGGGAGGACGCTCGGAAACACCATATATTTT.

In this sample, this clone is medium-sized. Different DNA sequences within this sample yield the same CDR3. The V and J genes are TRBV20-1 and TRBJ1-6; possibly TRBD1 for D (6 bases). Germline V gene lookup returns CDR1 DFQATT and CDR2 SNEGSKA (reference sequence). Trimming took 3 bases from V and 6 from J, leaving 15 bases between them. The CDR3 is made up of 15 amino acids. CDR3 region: CSASRGKGVNSPLHF. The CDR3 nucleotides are TGCAGTGCTAGTAGGGGCAAGGGGGTTAATTCACCCCTCCACTTT.

The CDR3 DNA reads as TGTGCCAGCAGCCAACCGAGAAACGGGAGGCAGGATACCTACGAGCAGTACTTC. Amino acids: CASSQPRNGRQDTYEQYF. The genes are TRBV21-1 and TRBJ2-7; the table's D gene call, TRBD2, was not cross checked with the DNA. TRBV21-1 is annotated as a pseudogene. The CDR3 extends over 18 amino acids.

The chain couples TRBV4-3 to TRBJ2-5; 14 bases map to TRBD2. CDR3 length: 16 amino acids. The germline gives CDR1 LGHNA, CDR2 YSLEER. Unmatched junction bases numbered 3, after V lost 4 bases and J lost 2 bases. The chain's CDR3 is CASSRGLAGDQETQYF. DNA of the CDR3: TGCGCCAGCAGCCGGGGACTAGCGGGGGATCAAGAGACCCAGTACTTC.

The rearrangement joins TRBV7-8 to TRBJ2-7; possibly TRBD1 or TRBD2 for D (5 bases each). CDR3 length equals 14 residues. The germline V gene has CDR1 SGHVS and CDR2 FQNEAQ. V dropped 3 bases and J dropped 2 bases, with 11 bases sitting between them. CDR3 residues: CASSLRGGPYEQYV. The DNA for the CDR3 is TGTGCCAGCAGCTTGCGTGGGGGACCCTACGAGCAGTACGTC.

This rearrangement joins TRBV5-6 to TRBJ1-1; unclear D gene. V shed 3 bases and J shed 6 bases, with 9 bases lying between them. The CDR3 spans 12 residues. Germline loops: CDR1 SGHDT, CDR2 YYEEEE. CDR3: CASSSGEAEAFF. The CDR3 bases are TGTGCCAGCAGCTCCGGTGAGGCTGAAGCTTTCTTT.

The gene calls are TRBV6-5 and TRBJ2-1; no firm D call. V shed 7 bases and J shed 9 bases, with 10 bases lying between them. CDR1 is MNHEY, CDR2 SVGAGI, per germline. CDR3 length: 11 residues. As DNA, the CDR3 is TGTGCCAGCATCCGGCTGGCTGAGCAGTTCTTC. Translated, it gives CASIRLAEQFF.

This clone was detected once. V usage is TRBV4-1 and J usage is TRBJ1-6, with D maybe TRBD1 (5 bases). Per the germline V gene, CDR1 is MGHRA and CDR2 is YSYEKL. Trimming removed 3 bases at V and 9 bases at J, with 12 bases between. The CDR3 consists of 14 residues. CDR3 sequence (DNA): TGCGCCAGCAGCCAGGAACAGGAATTTTCACCCCTCCACTTT. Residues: CASSQEQEFSPLHF.

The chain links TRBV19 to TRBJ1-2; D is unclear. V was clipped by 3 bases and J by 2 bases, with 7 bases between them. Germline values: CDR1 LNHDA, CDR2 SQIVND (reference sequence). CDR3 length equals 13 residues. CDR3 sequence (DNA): TGTGCCAGTAGTATCAATGAAAACTATGGCTACACCTTC. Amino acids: CASSINENYGYTF.

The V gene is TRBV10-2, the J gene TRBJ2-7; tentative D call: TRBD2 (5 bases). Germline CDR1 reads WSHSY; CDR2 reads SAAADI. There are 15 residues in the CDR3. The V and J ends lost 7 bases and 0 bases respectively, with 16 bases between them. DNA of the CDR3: TGCGCCAGCACCCCTGGAGGATTAAGCTCCTACGAGCAGTACGTC. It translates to CASTPGGLSSYEQYV.

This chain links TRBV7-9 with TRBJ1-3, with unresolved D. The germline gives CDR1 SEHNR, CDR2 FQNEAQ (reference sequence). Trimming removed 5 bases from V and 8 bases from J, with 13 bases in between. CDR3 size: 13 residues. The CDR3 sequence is CASSAQRVDTIYF. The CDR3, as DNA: TGTGCCAGCAGCGCCCAGAGGGTAGACACCATATATTTT.

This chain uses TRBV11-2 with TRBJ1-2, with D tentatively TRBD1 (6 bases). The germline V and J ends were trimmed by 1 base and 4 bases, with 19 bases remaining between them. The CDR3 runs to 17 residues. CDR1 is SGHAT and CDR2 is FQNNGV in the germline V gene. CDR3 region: CASSLAGGASLRYGYTF. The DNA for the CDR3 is TGTGCCAGCAGCTTAGCTGGGGGGGCCTCCCTTCGCTATGGCTACACCTTC.

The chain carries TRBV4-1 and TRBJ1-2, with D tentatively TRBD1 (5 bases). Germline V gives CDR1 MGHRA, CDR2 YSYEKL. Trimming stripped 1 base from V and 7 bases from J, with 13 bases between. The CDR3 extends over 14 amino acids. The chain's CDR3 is CASSQAGTAVGYTF. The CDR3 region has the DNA TGCGCCAGCAGCCAAGCCGGGACGGCCGTTGGCTACACCTTC.

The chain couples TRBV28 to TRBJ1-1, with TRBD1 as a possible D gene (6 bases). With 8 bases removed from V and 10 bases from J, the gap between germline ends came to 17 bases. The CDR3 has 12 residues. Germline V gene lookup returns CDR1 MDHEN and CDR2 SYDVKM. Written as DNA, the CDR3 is TGTGCCAGCGTCCGAGGGGGGTATGGAGCTTTCTTT. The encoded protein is CASVRGGYGAFF.

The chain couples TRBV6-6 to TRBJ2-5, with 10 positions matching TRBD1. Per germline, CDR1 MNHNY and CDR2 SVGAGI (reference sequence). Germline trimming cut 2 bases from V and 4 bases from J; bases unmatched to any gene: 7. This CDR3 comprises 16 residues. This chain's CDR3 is CASSYADRGLAETQYF. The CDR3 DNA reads TGTGCCAGCAGTTACGCGGACAGGGGGTTAGCAGAGACCCAGTACTTC.

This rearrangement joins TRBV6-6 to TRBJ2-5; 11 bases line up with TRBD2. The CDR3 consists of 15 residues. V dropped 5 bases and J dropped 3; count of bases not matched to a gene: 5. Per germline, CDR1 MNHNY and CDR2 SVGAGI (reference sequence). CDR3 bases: TGTGCCAGCAGTACCGGGACTAGCGGCAAAGAGACCCAGTACTTC. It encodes CASSTGTSGKETQYF.

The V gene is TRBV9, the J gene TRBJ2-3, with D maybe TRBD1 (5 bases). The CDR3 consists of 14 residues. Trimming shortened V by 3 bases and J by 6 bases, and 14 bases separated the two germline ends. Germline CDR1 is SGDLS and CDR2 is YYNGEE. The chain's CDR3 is CASSGQGIWDTQYF. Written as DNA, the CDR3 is TGTGCCAGCAGCGGCCAGGGAATTTGGGATACGCAGTATTTT.

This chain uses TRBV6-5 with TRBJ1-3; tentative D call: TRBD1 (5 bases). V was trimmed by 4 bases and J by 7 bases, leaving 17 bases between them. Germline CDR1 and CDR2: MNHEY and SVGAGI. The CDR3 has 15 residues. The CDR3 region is CASSSTGDLRNTIYF. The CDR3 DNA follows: TGTGCCAGCAGTTCCACTGGGGACCTAAGGAACACCATATATTTT.

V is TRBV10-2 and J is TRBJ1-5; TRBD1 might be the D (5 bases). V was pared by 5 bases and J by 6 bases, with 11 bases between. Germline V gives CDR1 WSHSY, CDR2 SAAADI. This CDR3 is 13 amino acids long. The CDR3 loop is CASSYRTGQPQHF. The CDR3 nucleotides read TGCGCCAGCAGTTACAGGACGGGTCAGCCCCAGCATTTT.

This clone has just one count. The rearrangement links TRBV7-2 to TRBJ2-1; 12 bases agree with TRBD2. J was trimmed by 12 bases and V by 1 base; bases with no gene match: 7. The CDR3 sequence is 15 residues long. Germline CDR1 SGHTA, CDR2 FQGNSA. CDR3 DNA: TGTGCCAGCAGCTTAGTGTCTAGCGGGGGGGCAAGGCAGTTCTTC. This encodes CASSLVSSGGARQFF.

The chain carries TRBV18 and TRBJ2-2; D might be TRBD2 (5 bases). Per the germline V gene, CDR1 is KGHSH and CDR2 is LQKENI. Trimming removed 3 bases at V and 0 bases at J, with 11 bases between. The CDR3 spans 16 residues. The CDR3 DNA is TGTGCCAGCTCACCGCCGGGATTCTCGAACACCGGGGAGCTGTTTTTT. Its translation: CASSPPGFSNTGELFF.

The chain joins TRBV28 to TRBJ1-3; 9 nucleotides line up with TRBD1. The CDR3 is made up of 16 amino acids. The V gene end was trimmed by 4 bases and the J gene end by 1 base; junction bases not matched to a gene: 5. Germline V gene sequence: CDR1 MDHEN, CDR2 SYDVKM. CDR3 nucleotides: TGTGCCAGCAGTTGGGGACAGGGACTATCTGGAAACACCATATATTTT. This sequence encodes CASSWGQGLSGNTIYF.

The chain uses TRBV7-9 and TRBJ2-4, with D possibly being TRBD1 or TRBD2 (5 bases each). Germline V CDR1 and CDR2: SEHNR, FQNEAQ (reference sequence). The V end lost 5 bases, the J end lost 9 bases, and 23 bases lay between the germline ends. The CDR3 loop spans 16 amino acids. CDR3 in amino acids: CASSPGGRAGRGIQYF. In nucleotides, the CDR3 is TGTGCCAGCAGCCCCGGAGGCAGGGCAGGACGAGGCATTCAGTACTTC.

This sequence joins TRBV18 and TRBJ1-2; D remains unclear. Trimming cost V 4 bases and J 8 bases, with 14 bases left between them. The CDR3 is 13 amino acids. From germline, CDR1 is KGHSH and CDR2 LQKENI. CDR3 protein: CASSRGITYGYTF. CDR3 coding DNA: TGTGCCAGCTCACGCGGTATCACGTACGGCTACACCTTC.

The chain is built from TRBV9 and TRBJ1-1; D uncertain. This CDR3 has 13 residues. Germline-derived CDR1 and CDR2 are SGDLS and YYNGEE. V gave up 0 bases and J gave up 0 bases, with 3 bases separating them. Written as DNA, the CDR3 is TGTGCCAGCAGCGTAGGGATGAACACTGAAGCTTTCTTT. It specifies CASSVGMNTEAFF. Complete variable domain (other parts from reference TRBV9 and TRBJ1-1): DSGVTQTPKHLITATGQRVTLRCSPRSGDLSVYWYQQSLDQGLQFLIQYYNGEERAKGNILERFSAQQFPDLHSELNLSSLELGDSALYFCASSVGMNTEAFFGQGTRLTVV.